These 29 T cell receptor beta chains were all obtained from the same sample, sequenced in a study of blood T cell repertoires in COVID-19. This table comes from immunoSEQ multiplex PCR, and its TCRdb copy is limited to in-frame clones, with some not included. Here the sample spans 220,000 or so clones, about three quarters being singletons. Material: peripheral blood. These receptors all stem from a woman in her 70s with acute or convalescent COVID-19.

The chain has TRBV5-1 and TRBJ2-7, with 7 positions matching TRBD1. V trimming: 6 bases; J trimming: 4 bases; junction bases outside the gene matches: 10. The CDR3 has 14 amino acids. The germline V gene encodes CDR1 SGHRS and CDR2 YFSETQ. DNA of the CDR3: TGCGCCAGCAACCCGACAGGGAACAATTACGAGCAGTACTTC. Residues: CASNPTGNNYEQYF.

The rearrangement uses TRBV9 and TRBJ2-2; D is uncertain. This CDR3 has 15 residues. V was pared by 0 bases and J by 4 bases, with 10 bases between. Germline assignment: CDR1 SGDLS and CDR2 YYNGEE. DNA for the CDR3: TGTGCCAGCAGCGTAGCTGCTACCACCACCGGGGAGCTGTTTTTT. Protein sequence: CASSVAATTTGELFF.

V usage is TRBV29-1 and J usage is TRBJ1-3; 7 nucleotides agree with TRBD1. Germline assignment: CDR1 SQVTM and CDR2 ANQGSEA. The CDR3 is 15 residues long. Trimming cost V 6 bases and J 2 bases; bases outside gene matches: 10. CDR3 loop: CSVNAGQGAGNTIYF. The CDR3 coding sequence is TGCAGCGTCAATGCGGGCCAGGGGGCTGGAAACACCATATATTTT. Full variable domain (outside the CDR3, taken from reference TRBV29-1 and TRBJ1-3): SAVISQKPSRDICQRGTSLTIQCQVDSQVTMMFWYRQQPGQSLTLIATANQGSEATYESGFVIDKFPISRPNLTFSTLTVSNMSPEDSSIYLCSVNAGQGAGNTIYFGEGSWLTVV.

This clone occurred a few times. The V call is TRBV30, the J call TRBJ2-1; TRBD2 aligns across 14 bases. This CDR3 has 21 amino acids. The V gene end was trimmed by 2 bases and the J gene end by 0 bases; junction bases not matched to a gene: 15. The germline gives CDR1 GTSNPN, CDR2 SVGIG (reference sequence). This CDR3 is CAWSPSRGLAGGQSSYNEQFF. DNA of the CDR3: TGTGCCTGGAGTCCTTCACGAGGACTAGCGGGAGGCCAGAGCTCCTACAATGAGCAGTTCTTC. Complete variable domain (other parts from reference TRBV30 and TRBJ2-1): SQTIHQWPATLVQPVGSPLSLECTVEGTSNPNLYWYRQAAGRGLQLLFYSVGIGQISSEVPQNLSASRPQDRQFILSSKKLLLSDSGFYLCAWSPSRGLAGGQSSYNEQFFGPGTRLTVL.

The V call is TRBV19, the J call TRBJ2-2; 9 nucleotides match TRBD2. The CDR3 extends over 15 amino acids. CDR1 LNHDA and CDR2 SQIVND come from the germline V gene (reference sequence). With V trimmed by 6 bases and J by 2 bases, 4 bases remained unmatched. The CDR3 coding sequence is TGTGCCAGTAGGACTAGCGGATCTAACACCGGGGAGCTGTTTTTT. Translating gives CASRTSGSNTGELFF.

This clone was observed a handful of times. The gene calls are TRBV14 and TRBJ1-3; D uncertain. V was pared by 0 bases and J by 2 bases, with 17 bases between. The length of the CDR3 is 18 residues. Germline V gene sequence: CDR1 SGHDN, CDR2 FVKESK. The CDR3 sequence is CASSQDNRGRSPGNTIYF. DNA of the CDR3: TGTGCCAGCAGCCAAGATAACAGAGGGCGGAGTCCTGGAAACACCATATATTTT.

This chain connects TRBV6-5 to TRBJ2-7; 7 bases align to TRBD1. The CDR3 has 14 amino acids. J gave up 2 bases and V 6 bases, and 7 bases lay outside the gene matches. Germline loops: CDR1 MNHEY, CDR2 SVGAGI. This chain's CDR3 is CASRDWGQPYEQYF. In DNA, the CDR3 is TGTGCCAGCAGGGATTGGGGACAGCCCTACGAGCAGTACTTC.

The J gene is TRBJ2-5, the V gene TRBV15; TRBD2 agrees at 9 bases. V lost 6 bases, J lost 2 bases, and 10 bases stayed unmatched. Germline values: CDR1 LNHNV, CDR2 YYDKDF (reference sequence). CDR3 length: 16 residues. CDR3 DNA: TGTGCCACCAGAGATCCGAGTAGCGGGGGACAAGAGACCCAGTACTTC. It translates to CATRDPSSGGQETQYF.

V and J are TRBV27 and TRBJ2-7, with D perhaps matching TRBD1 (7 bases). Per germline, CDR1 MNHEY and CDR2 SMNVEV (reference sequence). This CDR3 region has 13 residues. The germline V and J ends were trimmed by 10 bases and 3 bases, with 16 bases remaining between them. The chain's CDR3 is CATLEGANYEQYF. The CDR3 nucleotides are TGTGCCACCCTGGAGGGGGCGAACTACGAGCAGTACTTC.

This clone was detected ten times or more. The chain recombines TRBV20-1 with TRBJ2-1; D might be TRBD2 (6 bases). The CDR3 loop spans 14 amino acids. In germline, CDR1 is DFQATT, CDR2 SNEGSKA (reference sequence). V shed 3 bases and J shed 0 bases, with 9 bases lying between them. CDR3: CSASGRSSYNEQFF. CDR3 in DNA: TGCAGTGCTAGTGGGAGGAGCTCCTACAATGAGCAGTTCTTC.

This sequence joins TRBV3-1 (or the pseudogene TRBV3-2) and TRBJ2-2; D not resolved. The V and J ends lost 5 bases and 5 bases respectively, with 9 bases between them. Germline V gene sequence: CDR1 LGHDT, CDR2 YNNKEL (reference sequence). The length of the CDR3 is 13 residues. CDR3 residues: CASSVSVTGELFF. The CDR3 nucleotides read TGTGCCAGCAGCGTATCGGTGACCGGGGAGCTGTTTTTT.

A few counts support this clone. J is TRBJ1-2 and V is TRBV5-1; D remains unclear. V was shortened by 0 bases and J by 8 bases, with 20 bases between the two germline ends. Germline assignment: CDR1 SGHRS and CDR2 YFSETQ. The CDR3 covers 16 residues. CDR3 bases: TGCGCCAGCAGCTTGGACGCCGTTGTGGGATCGGGAGGCTACACCTTC. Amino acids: CASSLDAVVGSGGYTF.

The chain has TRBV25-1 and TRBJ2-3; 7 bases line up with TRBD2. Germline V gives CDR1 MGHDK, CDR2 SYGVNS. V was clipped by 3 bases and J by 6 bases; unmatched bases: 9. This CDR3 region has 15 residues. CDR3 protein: CASSDIVGGRDTQYF. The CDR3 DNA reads TGTGCCAGCAGTGATATAGTGGGAGGGAGGGATACGCAGTATTTT.

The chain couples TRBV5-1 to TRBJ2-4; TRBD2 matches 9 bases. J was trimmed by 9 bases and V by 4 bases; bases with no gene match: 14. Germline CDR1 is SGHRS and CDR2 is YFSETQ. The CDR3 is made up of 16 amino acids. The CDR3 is CASSLPQAGGGGIQYF. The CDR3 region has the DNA TGCGCCAGCAGCCTCCCCCAAGCGGGAGGAGGGGGCATTCAGTACTTC.

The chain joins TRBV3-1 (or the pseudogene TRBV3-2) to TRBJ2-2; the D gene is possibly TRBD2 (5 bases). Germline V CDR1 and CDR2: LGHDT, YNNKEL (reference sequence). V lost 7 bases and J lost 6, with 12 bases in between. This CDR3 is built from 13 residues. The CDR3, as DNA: TGTGCCAGCACCTCACGGGAATCCGGGGAGCTGTTTTTT. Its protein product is CASTSRESGELFF.

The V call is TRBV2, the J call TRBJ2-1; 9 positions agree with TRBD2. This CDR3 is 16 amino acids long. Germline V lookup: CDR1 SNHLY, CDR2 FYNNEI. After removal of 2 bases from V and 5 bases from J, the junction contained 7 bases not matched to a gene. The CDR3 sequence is CASSELETSGNNEQFF. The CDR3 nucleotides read TGTGCCAGCAGTGAATTGGAGACTAGCGGAAACAATGAGCAGTTCTTC.

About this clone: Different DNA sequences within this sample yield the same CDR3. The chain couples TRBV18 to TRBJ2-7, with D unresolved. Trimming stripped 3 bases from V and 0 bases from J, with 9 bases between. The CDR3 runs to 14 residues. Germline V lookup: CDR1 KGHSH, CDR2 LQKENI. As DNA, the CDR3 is TGTGCCAGCTCACCCGATTCGAGCTCCTACGAGCAGTACTTC. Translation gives CASSPDSSSYEQYF.

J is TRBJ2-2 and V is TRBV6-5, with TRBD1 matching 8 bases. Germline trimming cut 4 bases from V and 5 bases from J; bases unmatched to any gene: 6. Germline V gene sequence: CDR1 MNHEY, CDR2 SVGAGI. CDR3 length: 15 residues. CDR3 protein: CASSFRQGLTGELFF. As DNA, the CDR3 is TGTGCCAGCAGTTTTCGACAGGGGTTAACCGGGGAGCTGTTTTTT.

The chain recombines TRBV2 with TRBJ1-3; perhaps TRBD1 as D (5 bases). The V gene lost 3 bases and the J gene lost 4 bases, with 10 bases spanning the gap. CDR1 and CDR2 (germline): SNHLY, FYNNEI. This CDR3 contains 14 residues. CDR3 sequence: CASSDRVAGNTIYF. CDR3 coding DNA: TGTGCCAGCAGTGACAGGGTTGCGGGAAACACCATATATTTT.

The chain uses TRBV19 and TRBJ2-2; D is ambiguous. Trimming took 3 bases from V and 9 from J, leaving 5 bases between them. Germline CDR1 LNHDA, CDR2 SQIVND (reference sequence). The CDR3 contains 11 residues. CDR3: CASSIERELFF. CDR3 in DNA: TGTGCCAGTAGTATTGAGAGGGAGCTGTTTTTT.

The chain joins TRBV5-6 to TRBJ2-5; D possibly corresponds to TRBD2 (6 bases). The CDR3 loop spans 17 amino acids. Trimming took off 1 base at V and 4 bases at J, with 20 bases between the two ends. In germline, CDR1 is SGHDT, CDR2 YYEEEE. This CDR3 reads CASSLLARGAGGETQYF. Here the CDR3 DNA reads TGTGCCAGCAGCTTGTTAGCGCGGGGCGCCGGTGGAGAGACCCAGTACTTC.

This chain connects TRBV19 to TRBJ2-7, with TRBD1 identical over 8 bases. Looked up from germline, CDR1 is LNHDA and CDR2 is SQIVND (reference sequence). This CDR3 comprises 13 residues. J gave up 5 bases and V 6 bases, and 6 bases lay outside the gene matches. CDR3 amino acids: CASSDRGGDEQYF. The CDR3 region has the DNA TGTGCCAGTAGCGACAGGGGTGGGGACGAGCAGTACTTC.

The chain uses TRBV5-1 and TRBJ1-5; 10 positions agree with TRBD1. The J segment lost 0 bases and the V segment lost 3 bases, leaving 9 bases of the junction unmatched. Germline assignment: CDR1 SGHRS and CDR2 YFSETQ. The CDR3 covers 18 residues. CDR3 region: CASSWADRGKNSNQPQHF. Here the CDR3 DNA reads TGCGCCAGCAGCTGGGCGGACAGGGGGAAGAATAGCAATCAGCCCCAGCATTTT.

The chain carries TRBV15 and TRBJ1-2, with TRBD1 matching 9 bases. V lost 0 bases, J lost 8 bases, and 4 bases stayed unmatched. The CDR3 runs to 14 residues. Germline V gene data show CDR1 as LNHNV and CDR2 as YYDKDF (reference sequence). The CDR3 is CATSRDLGQGGYTF. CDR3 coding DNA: TGTGCCACCAGCAGAGATCTGGGACAGGGAGGCTACACCTTC.

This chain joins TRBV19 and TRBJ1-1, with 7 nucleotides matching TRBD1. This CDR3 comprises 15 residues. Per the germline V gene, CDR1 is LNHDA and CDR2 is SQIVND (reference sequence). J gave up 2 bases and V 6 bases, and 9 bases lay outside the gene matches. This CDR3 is CASSISGGPNTEAFF. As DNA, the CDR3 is TGTGCCAGTAGCATATCAGGGGGGCCAAACACTGAAGCTTTCTTT.

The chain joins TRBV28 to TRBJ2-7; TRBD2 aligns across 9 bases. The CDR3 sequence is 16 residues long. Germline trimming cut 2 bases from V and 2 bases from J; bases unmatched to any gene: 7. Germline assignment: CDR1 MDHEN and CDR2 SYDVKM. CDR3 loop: CASSLISGGSAYEQYF. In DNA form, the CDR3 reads TGTGCCAGCAGTTTAATTAGCGGGGGTTCAGCCTACGAGCAGTACTTC. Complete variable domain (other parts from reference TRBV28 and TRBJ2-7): DVKVTQSSRYLVKRTGEKVFLECVQDMDHENMFWYRQDPGLGLRLIYFSYDVKMKEKGDIPEGYSVSREKKERFSLILESASTNQTSMYLCASSLISGGSAYEQYFGPGTRLTVT.

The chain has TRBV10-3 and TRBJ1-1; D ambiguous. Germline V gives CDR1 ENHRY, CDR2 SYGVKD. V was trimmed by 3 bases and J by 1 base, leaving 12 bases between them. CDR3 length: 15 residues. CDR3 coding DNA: TGTGCCATCAGTGACCCCGTGAGGGAGAACACTGAAGCTTTCTTT. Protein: CAISDPVRENTEAFF.

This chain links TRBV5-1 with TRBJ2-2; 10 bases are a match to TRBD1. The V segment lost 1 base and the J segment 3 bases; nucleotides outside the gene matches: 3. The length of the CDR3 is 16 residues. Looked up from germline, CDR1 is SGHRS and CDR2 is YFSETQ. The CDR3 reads CASSLMTGGDTGELFF. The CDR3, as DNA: TGCGCCAGCAGCTTGATGACAGGGGGCGACACCGGGGAGCTGTTTTTT.

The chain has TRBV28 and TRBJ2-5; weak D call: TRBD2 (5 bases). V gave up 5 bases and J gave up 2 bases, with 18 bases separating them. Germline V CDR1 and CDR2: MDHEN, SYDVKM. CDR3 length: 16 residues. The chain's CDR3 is CASSPRRSGKQETQYF. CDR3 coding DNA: TGTGCCAGCAGTCCCCGTAGGAGCGGTAAACAAGAGACCCAGTACTTC.